The rows below give T cell receptor beta chains drawn from one sample of a study of T cell changes during pregnancy in multiple sclerosis. Clones were read by immunoSEQ multiplex PCR, and TCRdb kept only the in-frame ones, dropping some. This repertoire shows approximately 92,000 clones, 80% to 95% found once; its top ten account for about 3%. This material consisted of peripheral blood, taken in the first trimester of pregnancy. These receptors originate from a female donor with multiple sclerosis, enrolled in a pregnancy study. The CDR3 runs from the conserved cysteine through the conserved F or W. A D gene is named only where the DNA matches it firmly. A row's size may be missing; if present it is once, few, many or a size class.

TGTGCCACCGGACAGGGGCCAACTAATGAAAAACTGTTTTTT,CATGQGPTNEKLFF,TRBV28,-,TRBJ1-4,TRBD1
TGCGCCAGCAGCTTGGAGACGGGATCCCATATCAGCTACGAGCAGTACTTC,CASSLETGSHISYEQYF,TRBV5-1,-,TRBJ2-7,-
TGTGCCAGCAGTTTCTTAGAAAGCACAGATACGCAGTATTTT,CASSFLESTDTQYF,TRBV28,-,TRBJ2-3,-
TGTGCCAGCAGTTTAGGGGAGGTAGCGGGAGGACGTTGGGAAGAGACCCAGTACTTC,CASSLGEVAGGRWEETQYF,TRBV28,-,TRBJ2-5,TRBD2
TGCAGCGTTGAACAGGGTTCGGTTGGGCAGTATTTT,CSVEQGSVGQYF,TRBV29-1,-,TRBJ2-3,-
TGTGCCAGCAGTCTCCCTACCTCTGGGGCCAACGTCCTGACTTTC,CASSLPTSGANVLTF,TRBV28,-,TRBJ2-6,-
TGTGCCAGCAGCGTACGGGGTGGAAGAGGGGAGCTGTTTTTT,CASSVRGGRGELFF,TRBV9,-,TRBJ2-2,-
TGTGCCAGCAGTTTATACGTCGGACAGGGAGGTCAGCCCCAGCATTTT,CASSLYVGQGGQPQHF,TRBV28,-,TRBJ1-5,TRBD1
TGTGCCAGCAGTTTAAGGATCCGGACAGCGTACAATGAGCAGTTCTTC,CASSLRIRTAYNEQFF,TRBV27,-,TRBJ2-1,-
TGTGCCAGCAGTCACGGGACTCATGTAAACAGTGAGCAGTTCTTC,CASSHGTHVNSEQFF,TRBV6-1,-,TRBJ2-1,-
TGTGCCAGCAGCTTCAGATTGGACACCCTTTACGAGCAGTACTTC,CASSFRLDTLYEQYF,TRBV7-2,-,TRBJ2-7,-
TGCGCCAGCAGCTTAATTCCGGGACTAGGCTTAGATACGCAGTATTTT,CASSLIPGLGLDTQYF,TRBV5-1,once,TRBJ2-3,TRBD2
TGTGCCAGCAGTTATACAGAGAACACTGAAGCTTTCTTT,CASSYTENTEAFF,TRBV28,-,TRBJ1-1,-
TGTGCCAGCAGGGGGAGTGCTGGCCACGAGCAGTACTTC,CASRGSAGHEQYF,TRBV7-9,-,TRBJ2-7,-
TGTGCCAGCAGTTTTTGGGGGGGAGGTGACACCGGGGAGCTGTTTTTT,CASSFWGGGDTGELFF,TRBV6-5,-,TRBJ2-2,TRBD2
TGTGCCAGCAGCCCGATCGGGACAGGGCCACTAGGCTACACCTTC,CASSPIGTGPLGYTF,TRBV28,-,TRBJ1-2,TRBD1
TGCGCCAGCAGCTGGAGACTAGCCCAAGAGACCCAGTACTTC,CASSWRLAQETQYF,TRBV5-1,-,TRBJ2-5,TRBD2
TGTGCCAGCAGCACCCGAGTAGCGGGAGGGCCTGGGGCCAACGTCCTGACTTTC,CASSTRVAGGPGANVLTF,TRBV9,-,TRBJ2-6,TRBD2
TGTGCCAGCAGTAGGGGAGGTTACAATGAGCAGTTCTTC,CASSRGGYNEQFF,TRBV27,-,TRBJ2-1,-
TGTGCCAGTAGTATAGCACAGGGGGCTCCCGAGCAGTACTTC,CASSIAQGAPEQYF,TRBV19,-,TRBJ2-7,TRBD1
TGTGCCAGCACAGGCCGCTCCTACAATGAGCAGTTCTTC,CASTGRSYNEQFF,TRBV28,-,TRBJ2-1,-
TGTGCCAGCACCCTTAGTGGGAGTCGTGTTCGGACCCAGTACTTC,CASTLSGSRVRTQYF,TRBV7-6,-,TRBJ2-5,-
TGTGCCAGCAGCTCAGGGACAGGGCATTCTGGGGCCAACGTCCTGACTTTC,CASSSGTGHSGANVLTF,TRBV7-2,once,TRBJ2-6,TRBD1
TGTGCCAGCACCCGGGGGGACACTGAAGCTTTCTTT,CASTRGDTEAFF,TRBV6-4,-,TRBJ1-1,-
TGTGCCACCAGCAACGGGTTGGGTGCCTACGAGCAGTACTTC,CATSNGLGAYEQYF,TRBV15,-,TRBJ2-7,-
TGTGCCAGCAGCTTGGGGGGACAGGGGGTTCGTCAGCCCCAGCATTTT,CASSLGGQGVRQPQHF,TRBV13,-,TRBJ1-5,TRBD1
TGTGCCAGCAGTTTTGGACAGGGGGCGCAGAAGACCCAGTACTTC,CASSFGQGAQKTQYF,TRBV28,-,TRBJ2-5,TRBD1
TGTGCCAGCAGTCAGACCGTACTAGCGGCCCAAGAGACCCAGTACTTC,CASSQTVLAAQETQYF,TRBV28,-,TRBJ2-5,TRBD2
TGTGCCAGCAGCCAAGAATTCGCCGGGACTAGCGGGAGGTTAGGGAATGAGCAGTTCTTC,CASSQEFAGTSGRLGNEQFF,TRBV14,-,TRBJ2-1,TRBD2
TGTGCCACCTCACAGGGAGAAAAACTGTTTTTT,CATSQGEKLFF,TRBV6-5,-,TRBJ1-4,-
TGTGCCAGCAGTTTACCGGCTAGCGGGAGTAAGTACTTC,CASSLPASGSKYF,TRBV28,-,TRBJ2-7,TRBD2